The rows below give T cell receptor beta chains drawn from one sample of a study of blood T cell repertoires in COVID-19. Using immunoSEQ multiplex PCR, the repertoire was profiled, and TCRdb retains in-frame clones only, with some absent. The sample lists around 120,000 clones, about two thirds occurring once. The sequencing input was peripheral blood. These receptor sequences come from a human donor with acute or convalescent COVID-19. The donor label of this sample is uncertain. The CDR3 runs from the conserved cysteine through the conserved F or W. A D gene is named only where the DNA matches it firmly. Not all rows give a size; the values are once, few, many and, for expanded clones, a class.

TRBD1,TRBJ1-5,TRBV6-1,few,TGTGCCAGCAGTGATAGGGGGCGAGGGAGCAATCAGCCCCAGCATTTT,CASSDRGRGSNQPQHF
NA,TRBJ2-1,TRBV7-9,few,TGTGCCAGCAGCTTAGAGGCCAGGGGAAATGAGCAGTTCTTC,CASSLEARGNEQFF
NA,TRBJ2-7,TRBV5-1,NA,TGCGCCAGCAGCTTGGAGGCAGGGGCCGACTACGAGCAGTACTTC,CASSLEAGADYEQYF
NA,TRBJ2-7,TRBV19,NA,TGTGCCAGTAGTACCCACGCAACAGGGAGCGCCTACGAGCAGTACTTC,CASSTHATGSAYEQYF
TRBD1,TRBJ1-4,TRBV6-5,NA,TGTGCCAGCAGTTCCGGGACAGCCTACGAAAAACTGTTTTTT,CASSSGTAYEKLFF
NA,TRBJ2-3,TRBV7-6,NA,TGTGCCAGCAGCTTAGTCGCTATTCCTATCGGGGCGCAGTATTTT,CASSLVAIPIGAQYF
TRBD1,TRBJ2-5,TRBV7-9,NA,TGTGCCAGCAGCTCGACAGGGCTCGGGTTCCAAGAGACCCAGTACTTC,CASSSTGLGFQETQYF
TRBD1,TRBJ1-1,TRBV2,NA,TGTGCCAGCAGTCCAGACAGGGACACTGAAGCTTTCTTT,CASSPDRDTEAFF
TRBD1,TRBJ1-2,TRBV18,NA,TGTGCCAGCTCCCCTTCCCTCGACAGGGGGGGTCGTTATGGCTACACCTTC,CASSPSLDRGGRYGYTF
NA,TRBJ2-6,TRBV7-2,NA,TGTGCCAGCAGCTTACTCAGCAGGGTGGTTGGGGCCAACGTCCTGACTTTC,CASSLLSRVVGANVLTF
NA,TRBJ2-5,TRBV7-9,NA,TGTGCCAGCAGCTCACCTGTGCAGACTGACGTGACCCAGTACTTC,CASSSPVQTDVTQYF
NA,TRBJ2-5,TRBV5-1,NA,TGCGCCAGCAGCTTGGGGGACACCCAAGAGACCCAGTACTTC,CASSLGDTQETQYF
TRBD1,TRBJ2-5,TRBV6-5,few,TGTGCCAGCAGTTACTCCGACAGGGTGAGGGAGACCCAGTACTTC,CASSYSDRVRETQYF
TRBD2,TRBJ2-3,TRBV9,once,TGTGCCAGCAGCGTTAGCGGGGGGGCAGCAGATACGCAGTATTTT,CASSVSGGAADTQYF
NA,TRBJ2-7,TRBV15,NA,TGTGCCACCAGCAGAGGGTGGGTTGGAACAGAAGCCTACGAGCAGTACTTC,CATSRGWVGTEAYEQYF
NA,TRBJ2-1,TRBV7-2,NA,TGTGCCAGCAGCTTAGGCGGGTCCTTAGCGGAGAGCAGTGAGCAGTTCTTC,CASSLGGSLAESSEQFF
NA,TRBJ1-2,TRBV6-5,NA,TGTGCCAGCAGATCCGGGCGGGATGGCTACACCTTC,CASRSGRDGYTF
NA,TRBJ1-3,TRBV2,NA,TGTGCCAGCAGTGAAACATTCTCTGGAAACACCATATATTTT,CASSETFSGNTIYF
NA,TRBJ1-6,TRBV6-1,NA,TGTGCCAGCAGTGAACGGGTGAATTCACCCCTCCACTTT,CASSERVNSPLHF
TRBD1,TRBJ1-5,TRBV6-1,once,TGTGCCAGCAGTGAAGGATCGAGTTGGACAGGGCTACAGCCCCAGCATTTT,CASSEGSSWTGLQPQHF
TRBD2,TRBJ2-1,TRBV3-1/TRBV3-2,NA,TGTGCCAGCAGCCAAGGGCGGGGGGGCTCCTCCTACAATGAGCAGTTCTTC,CASSQGRGGSSYNEQFF
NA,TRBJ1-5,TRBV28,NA,TGTGCCAGCAGTTCCGACAGTAATCAGCCCCAGCATTTT,CASSSDSNQPQHF
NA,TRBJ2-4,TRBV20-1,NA,TGCAGTGCTAGTCATACAGACGAAATAGCCAAAAACATTCAGTACTTC,CSASHTDEIAKNIQYF
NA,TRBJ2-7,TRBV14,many,TGTGCCAGCAGCCAAGACACAGGACGATCCTACGAGCAGTACTTC,CASSQDTGRSYEQYF
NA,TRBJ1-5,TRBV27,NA,TGTGCCAGCAGTTCGGTCAATCAGCCCCAGCATTTT,CASSSVNQPQHF
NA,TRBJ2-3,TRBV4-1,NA,TGCGCCAGCAGCCTCAGGGCAGGCAGGGGCTTAAGCACAGATACGCAGTATTTT,CASSLRAGRGLSTDTQYF
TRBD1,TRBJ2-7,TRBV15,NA,TGTGCCACCAGCAAAGACAGGGGCTACGAGCAGTACTTC,CATSKDRGYEQYF